Listed here are 2 T cell receptor beta chains from one sample, sequenced in a study of blood T cell repertoires in COVID-19 (dated by TCRdb to 2020 to 2021). The library was produced with the immunoSEQ multiplex PCR assay. Not all clones reach the TCRdb copy of this immuneACCESS table, which keeps in-frame sequences only. Checked studies attribute under half of the gap to unresolved V genes and leave the rest unexplained. The sample yields over 85,000 clones; roughly 87% were counted once. The top ten clonotypes cover 4.5% to 5% of the sample. The sequencing sample was made of peripheral blood. Every receptor here comes from a woman of 80 years or more with acute or convalescent COVID-19.

The chain combines TRBV7-2 with TRBJ2-3; TRBD2 is a possible D gene (6 bases). CDR1 and CDR2 from the germline V gene are SGHTA and FQGNSA. This CDR3 comprises 15 residues. Deletions cut 1 base from V and 5 bases from J, with 13 bases between. CDR3 DNA: TGTGCCAGCAGCTTAGGGCTAGCGCGGGGAGATACGCAGTATTTT. Translation gives CASSLGLARGDTQYF.

The rearrangement uses TRBV6-5 and TRBJ1-1, with D possibly matching TRBD1 (6 bases). The CDR3 spans 15 residues. The V end was cut by 6 bases, the J end by 1 base, with 15 bases between. Looked up from germline, CDR1 is MNHEY and CDR2 is SVGAGI. The CDR3 region has the DNA TGTGCCAGCAGATATCGCCCGACAGGGAACACTGAAGCTTTCTTT. Amino acid sequence: CASRYRPTGNTEAFF.